This T cell receptor (beta chain) was sequenced during a study of blood T cells in healthy people across ages. Through a sample-barcoded 5' primer and a J-beta primer mix, a second PCR was run for about 6 to 11 cycles. TCRdb recomputed calls from the 5' RACE reads with MiXCR, one row per CDR3 protein. The table shows some 1.8 million distinct CDR3 sequences, with about two fifths occurring only once. The receptor was isolated from a human donor in good health. The specimen sequenced was blood.

CDR3 coding DNA: TGTGCCAGCAGCCTCAGGGGCCTATTCTCCTACAATGAGCAGTTCTTC. Translated: CASSLRGLFSYNEQFF. The chain links TRBV3-1 to TRBJ2-1; maybe TRBD1 (6 bases). This CDR3 is built from 16 residues. The germline gives CDR1 LGHDT, CDR2 YNNKEL (reference sequence). V was shortened by 4 bases and J by 0 bases, with 13 bases between the two germline ends.